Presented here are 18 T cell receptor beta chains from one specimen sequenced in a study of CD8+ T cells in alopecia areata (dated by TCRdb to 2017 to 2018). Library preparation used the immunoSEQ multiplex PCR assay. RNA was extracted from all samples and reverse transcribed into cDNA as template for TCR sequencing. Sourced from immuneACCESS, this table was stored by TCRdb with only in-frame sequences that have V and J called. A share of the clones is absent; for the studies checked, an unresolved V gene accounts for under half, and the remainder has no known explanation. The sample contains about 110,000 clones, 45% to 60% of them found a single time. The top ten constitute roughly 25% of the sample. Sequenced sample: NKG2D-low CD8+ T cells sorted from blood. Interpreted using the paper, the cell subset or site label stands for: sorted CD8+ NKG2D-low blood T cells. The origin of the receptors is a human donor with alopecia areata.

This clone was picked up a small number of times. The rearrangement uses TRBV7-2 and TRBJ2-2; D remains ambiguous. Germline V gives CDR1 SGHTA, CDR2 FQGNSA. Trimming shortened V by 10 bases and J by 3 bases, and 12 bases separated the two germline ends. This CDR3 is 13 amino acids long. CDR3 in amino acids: CAMMESYTGELFF. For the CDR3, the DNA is TGTGCCATGATGGAGAGCTACACCGGGGAGCTGTTTTTT.

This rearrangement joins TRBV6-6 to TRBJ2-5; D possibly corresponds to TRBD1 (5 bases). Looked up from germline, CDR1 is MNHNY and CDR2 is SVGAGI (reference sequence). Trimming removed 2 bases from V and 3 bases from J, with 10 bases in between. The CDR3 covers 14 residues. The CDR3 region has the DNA TGTGCCAGCAGTTACGTCGGCAGGGAAGAGACCCAGTACTTC. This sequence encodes CASSYVGREETQYF.

In DNA form, the CDR3 reads TGTGCCAGCAGTACAAATAGATACAATGAGCAGTTCTTC. Amino acids: CASSTNRYNEQFF. The chain recombines TRBV6-5 with TRBJ2-1, with unresolved D. Germline assignment: CDR1 MNHEY and CDR2 SVGAGI. The CDR3 extends over 13 amino acids. The V and J ends lost 5 bases and 4 bases respectively, with 9 bases between them.

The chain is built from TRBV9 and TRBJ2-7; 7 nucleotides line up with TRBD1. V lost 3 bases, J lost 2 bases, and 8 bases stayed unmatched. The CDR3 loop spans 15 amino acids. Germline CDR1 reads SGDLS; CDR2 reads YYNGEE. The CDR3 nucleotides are TGTGCCAGCAGCGCCCCGACAGGGCCGGCCTACGAGCAGTACTTC. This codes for CASSAPTGPAYEQYF.

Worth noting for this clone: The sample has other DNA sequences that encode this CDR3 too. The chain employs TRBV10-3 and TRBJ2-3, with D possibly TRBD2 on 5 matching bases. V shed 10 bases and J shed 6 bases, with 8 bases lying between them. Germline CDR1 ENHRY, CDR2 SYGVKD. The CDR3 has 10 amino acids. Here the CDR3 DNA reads TGTGCCACCCGCGGGGATACGCAGTATTTT. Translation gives CATRGDTQYF.

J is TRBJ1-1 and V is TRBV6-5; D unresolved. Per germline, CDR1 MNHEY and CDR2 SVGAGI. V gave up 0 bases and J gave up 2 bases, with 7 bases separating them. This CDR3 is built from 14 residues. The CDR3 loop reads CASSYSIRNTEAFF. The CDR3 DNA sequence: TGTGCCAGCAGTTACTCGATACGAAACACTGAAGCTTTCTTT.

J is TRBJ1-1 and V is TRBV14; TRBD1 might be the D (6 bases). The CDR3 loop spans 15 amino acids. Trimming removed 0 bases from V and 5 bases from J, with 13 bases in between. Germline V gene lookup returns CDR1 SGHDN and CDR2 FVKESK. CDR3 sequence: CASSQDPGARTEAFF. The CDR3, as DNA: TGTGCCAGCAGCCAAGATCCGGGGGCGCGTACTGAAGCTTTCTTT.

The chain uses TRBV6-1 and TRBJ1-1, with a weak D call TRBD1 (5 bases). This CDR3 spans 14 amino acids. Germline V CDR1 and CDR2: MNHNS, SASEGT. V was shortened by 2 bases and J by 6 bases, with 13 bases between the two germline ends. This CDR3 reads CASSEFGAGAEAFF. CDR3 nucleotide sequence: TGTGCCAGCAGTGAATTCGGGGCGGGGGCTGAAGCTTTCTTT.

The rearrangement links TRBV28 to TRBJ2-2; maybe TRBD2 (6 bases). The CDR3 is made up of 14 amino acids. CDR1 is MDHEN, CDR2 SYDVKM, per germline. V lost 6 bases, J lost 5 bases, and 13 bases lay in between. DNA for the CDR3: TGTGCCAGCAGCCCTCCTGGGGGGACCGGGGAGCTGTTTTTT. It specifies CASSPPGGTGELFF. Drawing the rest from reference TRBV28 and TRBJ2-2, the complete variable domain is DVKVTQSSRYLVKRTGEKVFLECVQDMDHENMFWYRQDPGLGLRLIYFSYDVKMKEKGDIPEGYSVSREKKERFSLILESASTNQTSMYLCASSPPGGTGELFFGEGSRLTVL.

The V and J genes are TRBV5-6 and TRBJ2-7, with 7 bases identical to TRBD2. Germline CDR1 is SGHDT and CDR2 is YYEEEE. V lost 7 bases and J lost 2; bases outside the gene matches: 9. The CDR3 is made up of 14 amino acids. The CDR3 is CASSLGTTTYEQYF. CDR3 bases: TGTGCCAGCTCCCTCGGGACTACAACCTACGAGCAGTACTTC.

CDR3: CASSFSDNYGYTF. The CDR3 DNA reads as TGTGCCAGCAGTTTCTCGGATAACTATGGCTACACCTTC. This chain links TRBV27 with TRBJ1-2, with D unclear. The V and J ends lost 3 bases and 1 base respectively, with 6 bases between them. Per germline, CDR1 MNHEY and CDR2 SMNVEV (reference sequence). The CDR3 runs 13 residues.

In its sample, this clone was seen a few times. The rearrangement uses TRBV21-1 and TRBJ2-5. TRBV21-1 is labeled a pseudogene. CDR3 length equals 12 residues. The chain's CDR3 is CARNKVPETQYF. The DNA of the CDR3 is TGTGCCAGAAACAAAGTACCAGAGACCCAGTACTTC.

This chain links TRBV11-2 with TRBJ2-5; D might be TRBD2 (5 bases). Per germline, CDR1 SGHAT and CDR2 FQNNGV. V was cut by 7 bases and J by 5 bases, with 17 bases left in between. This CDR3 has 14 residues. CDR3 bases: TGTGCCAGCACCCAACTGGGGAGTTGGGAGACCCAGTACTTC. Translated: CASTQLGSWETQYF.

CDR3 sequence: CASTLGRGLHEQYF. CDR3 nucleotide sequence: TGTGCCAGCACCCTGGGCAGGGGTCTTCACGAGCAGTACTTC. The V call is TRBV5-6, the J call TRBJ2-7, with D possibly being TRBD1 (6 bases). The CDR3 covers 14 residues. CDR1 and CDR2 from the germline V gene are SGHDT and YYEEEE. V was cut by 6 bases and J by 5 bases, with 18 bases left in between.

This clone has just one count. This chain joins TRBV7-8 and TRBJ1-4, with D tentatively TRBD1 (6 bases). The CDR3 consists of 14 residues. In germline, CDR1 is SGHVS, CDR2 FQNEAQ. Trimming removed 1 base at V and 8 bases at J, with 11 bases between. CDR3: CASSLGGAREKLFF. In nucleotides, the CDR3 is TGTGCCAGCAGCTTAGGGGGGGCGCGCGAAAAACTGTTTTTT.

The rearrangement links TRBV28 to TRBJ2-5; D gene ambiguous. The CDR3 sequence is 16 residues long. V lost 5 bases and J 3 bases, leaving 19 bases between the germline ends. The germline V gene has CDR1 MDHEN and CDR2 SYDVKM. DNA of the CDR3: TGTGCCAGCAGTCCCCCATCTGACACCCTAGAAGAGACCCAGTACTTC. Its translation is CASSPPSDTLEETQYF.

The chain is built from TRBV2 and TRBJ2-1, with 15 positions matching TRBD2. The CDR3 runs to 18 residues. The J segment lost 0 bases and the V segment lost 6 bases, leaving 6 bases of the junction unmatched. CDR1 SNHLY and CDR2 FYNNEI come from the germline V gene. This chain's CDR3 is CASRGTSGRISSYNEQFF. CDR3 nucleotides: TGTGCCAGCAGAGGGACTAGCGGGAGGATTAGCTCCTACAATGAGCAGTTCTTC.

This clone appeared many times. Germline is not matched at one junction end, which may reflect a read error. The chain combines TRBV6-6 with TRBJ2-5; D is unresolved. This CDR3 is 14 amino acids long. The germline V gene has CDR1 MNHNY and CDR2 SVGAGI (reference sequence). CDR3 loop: CAISVHGSQETQYF. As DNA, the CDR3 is TGTGCCATCAGTGTCCACGGCAGCCAAGAGACCCAGTACTTC.